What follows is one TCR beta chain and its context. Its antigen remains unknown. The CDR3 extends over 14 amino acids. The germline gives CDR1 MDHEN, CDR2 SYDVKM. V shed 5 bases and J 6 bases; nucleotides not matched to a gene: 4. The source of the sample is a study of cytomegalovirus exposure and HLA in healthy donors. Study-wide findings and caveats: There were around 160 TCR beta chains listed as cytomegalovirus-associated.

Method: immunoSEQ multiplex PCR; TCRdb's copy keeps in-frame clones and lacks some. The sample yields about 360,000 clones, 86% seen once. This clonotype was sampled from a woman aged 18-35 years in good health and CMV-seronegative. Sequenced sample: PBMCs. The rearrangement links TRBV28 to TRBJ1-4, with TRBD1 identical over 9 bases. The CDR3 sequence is CASSRDREDEKLFF. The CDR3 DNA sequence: TGTGCCAGCAGTAGGGACAGGGAAGATGAAAAACTGTTTTTT.